The entry that follows covers one T cell receptor beta chain sequence. The data were produced by immunoSEQ multiplex PCR, yet TCRdb's version contains in-frame clones alone and is incomplete. The data hold over 65,000 clones, with nearly 95% observed a single time. The source of the sample is a study of technical replicates of blood from a handful of donors. V lost 2 bases and J lost 0, with 11 bases in between. This CDR3 has 16 residues. Germline-derived CDR1 and CDR2 are SNHLY and FYNNEI. This sequence joins TRBV2 and TRBJ1-5; D ambiguous. The sample consisted of T cells isolated from PBMCs. This clonotype was sampled from a human donor in good health. In nucleotides, the CDR3 is TGTGCCAGCAGTGAAAGGCGGACTTATAGCAATCAGCCCCAGCATTTT. Translation: CASSERRTYSNQPQHF. Variable domain in full (rest from reference TRBV2 and TRBJ1-5): EPEVTQTPSHQVTQMGQEVILRCVPISNHLYFYWYRQILGQKVEFLVSFYNNEISEKSEIFDDQFSVERPDGSNFTLKIRSTKLEDSAMYFCASSERRTYSNQPQHFGDGTRLSIL.